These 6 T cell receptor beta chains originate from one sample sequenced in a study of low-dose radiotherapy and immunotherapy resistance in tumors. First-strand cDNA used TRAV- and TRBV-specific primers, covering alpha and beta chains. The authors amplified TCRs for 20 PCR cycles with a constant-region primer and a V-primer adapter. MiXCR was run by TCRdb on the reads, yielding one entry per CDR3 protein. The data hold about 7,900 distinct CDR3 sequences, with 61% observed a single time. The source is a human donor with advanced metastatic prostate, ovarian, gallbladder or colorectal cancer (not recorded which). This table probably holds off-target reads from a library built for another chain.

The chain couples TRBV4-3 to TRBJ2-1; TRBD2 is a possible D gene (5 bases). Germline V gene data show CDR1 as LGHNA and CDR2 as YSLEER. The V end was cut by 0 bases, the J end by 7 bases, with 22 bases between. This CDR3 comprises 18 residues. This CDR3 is CASSQDLTRAATANEQFF. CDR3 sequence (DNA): TGCGCCAGCAGCCAAGATCTTACGAGGGCGGCTACAGCGAATGAGCAGTTCTTC.

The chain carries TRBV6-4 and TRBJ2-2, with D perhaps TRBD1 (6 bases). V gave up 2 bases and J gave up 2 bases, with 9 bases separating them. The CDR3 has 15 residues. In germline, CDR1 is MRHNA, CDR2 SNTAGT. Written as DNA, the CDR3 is TGTGCCAGCAGTGACCCGGGACAAAACACCGGGGAGCTGTTTTTT. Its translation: CASSDPGQNTGELFF.

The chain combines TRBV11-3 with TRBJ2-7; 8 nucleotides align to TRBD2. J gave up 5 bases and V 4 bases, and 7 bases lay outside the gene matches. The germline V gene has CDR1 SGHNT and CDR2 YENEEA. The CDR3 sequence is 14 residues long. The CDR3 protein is CASSSSRTSHEQYF. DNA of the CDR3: TGTGCCAGCAGCTCCTCACGGACTAGCCACGAGCAGTACTTC.

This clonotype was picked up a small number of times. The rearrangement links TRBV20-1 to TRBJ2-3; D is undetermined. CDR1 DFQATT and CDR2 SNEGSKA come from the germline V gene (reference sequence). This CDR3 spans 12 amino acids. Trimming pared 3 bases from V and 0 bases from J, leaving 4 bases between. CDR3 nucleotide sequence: TGCAGTGCTAGTAGTAGCACAGATACGCAGTATTTT. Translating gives CSASSSTDTQYF.

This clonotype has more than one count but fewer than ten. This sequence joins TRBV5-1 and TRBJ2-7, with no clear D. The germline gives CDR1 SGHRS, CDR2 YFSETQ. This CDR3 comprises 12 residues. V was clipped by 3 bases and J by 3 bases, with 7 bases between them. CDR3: CASSSQFYEQYF. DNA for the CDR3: TGCGCCAGCAGCTCGCAATTCTACGAGCAGTACTTC.

CDR3: CASRGTAQVTGELFF. CDR3 DNA: TGTGCCAGCAGGGGGACAGCTCAGGTGACCGGGGAGCTGTTTTTT. The V gene is TRBV11-2, the J gene TRBJ2-2, with 7 bases identical to TRBD1. Germline CDR1 and CDR2: SGHAT and FQNNGV. J gave up 5 bases and V 6 bases, and 9 bases lay outside the gene matches. This CDR3 is built from 15 residues.